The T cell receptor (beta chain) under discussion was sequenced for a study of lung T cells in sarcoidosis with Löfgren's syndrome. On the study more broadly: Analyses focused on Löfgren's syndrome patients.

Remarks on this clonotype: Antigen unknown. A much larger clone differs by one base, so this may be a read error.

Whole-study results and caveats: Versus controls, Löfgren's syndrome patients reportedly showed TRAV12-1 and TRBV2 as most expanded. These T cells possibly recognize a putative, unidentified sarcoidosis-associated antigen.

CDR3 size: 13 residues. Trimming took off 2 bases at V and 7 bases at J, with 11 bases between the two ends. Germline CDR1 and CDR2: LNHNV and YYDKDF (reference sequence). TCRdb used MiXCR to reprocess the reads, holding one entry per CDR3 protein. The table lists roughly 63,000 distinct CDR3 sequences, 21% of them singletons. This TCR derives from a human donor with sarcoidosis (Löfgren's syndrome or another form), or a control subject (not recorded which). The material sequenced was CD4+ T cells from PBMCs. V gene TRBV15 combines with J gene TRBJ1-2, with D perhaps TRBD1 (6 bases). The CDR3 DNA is TGTGCCACCAGCAGACTTAACAGGGCTGGCTACACCTTC. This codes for CATSRLNRAGYTF. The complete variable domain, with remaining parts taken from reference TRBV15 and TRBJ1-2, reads DAMVIQNPRYQVTQFGKPVTLSCSQTLNHNVMYWYQQKSSQAPKLLFHYYDKDFNNEADTPDNFQSRRPNTSFCFLDIRSPGLGDTAMYLCATSRLNRAGYTFGSGTRLTVV.